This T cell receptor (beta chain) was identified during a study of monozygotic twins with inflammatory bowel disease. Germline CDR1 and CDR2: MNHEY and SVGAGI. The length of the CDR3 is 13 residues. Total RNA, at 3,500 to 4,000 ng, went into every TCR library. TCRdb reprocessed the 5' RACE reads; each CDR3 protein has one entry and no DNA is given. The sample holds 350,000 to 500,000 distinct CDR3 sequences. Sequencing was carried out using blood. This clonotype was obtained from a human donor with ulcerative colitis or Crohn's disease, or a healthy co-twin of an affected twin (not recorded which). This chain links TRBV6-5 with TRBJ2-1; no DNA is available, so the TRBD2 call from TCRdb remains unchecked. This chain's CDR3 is CASRAGGGNEQFF.